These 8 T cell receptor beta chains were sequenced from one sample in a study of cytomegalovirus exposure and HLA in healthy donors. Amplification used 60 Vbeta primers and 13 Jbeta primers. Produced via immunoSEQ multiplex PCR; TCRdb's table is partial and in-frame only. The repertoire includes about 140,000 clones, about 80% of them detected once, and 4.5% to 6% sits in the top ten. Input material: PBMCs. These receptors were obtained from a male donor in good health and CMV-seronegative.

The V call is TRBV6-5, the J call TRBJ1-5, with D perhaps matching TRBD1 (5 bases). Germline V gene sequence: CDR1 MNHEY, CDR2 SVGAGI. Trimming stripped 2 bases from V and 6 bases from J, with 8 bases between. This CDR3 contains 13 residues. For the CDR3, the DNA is TGTGCCAGCAGTTACCGGGGGGGTCAGCCCCAGCATTTT. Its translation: CASSYRGGQPQHF.

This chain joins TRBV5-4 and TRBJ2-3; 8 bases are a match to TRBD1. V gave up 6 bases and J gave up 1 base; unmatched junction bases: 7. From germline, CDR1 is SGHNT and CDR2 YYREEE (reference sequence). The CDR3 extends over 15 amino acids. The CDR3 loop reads CASNPGQARTDTQYF. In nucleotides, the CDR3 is TGTGCCAGCAACCCGGGACAGGCCCGCACAGATACGCAGTATTTT.

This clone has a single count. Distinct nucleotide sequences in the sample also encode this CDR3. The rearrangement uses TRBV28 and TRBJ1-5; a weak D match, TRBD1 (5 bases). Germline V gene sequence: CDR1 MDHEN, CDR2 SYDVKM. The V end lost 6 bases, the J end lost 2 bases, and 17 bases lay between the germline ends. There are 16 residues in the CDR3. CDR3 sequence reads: CASSPPRSRGNQPQHF. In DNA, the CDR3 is TGTGCCAGCAGCCCCCCGAGGAGCAGGGGCAATCAGCCCCAGCATTTT.

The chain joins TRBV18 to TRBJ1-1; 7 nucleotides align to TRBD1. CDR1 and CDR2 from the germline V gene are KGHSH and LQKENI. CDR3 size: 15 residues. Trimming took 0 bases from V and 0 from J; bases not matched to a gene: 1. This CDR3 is CASSPPTGVNTEAFF. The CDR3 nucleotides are TGTGCCAGCTCACCACCCACAGGGGTGAACACTGAAGCTTTCTTT.

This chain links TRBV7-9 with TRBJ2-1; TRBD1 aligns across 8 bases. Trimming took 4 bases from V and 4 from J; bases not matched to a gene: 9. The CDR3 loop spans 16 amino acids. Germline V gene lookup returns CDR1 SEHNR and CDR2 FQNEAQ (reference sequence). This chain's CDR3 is CASSYSTGAGYNEQFF. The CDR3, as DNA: TGTGCCAGCAGCTACTCGACAGGGGCGGGGTACAATGAGCAGTTCTTC.

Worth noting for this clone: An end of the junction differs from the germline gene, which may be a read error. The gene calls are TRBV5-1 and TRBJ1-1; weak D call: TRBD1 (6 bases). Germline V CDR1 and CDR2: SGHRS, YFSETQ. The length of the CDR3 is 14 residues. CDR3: CASHRVGMNTEAFF. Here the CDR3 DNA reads TGCGCCAGCCACAGGGTCGGCATGAACACCGAAGCTTTCTTT.

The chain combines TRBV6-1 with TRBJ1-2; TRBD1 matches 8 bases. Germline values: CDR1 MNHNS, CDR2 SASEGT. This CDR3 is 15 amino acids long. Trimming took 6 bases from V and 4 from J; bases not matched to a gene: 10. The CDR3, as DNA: TGTGCCAGCAGGATGGGGGGGACAGGAGCCTATGGCTACACCTTC. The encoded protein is CASRMGGTGAYGYTF.

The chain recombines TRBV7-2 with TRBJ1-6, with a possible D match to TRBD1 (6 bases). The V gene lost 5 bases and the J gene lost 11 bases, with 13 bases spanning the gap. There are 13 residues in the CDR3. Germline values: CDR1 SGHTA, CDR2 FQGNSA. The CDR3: CASSSTGRTPLHF. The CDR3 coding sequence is TGTGCCAGCAGCAGCACAGGGAGAACACCCCTCCACTTT.